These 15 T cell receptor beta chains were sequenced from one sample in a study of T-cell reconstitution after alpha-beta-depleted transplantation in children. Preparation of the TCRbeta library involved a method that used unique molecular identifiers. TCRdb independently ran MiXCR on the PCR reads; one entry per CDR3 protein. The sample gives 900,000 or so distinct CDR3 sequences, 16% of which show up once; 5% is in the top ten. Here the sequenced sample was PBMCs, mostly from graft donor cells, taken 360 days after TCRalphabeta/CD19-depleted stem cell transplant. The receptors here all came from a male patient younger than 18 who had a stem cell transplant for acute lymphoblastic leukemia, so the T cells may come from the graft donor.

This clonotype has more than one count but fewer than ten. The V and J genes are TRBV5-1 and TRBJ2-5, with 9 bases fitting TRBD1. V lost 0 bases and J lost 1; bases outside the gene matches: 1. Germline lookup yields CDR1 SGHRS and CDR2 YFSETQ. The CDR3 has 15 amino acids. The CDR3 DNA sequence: TGCGCCAGCAGCTTGGAGGACAGGGGCCAAGAGACCCAGTACTTC. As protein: CASSLEDRGQETQYF.

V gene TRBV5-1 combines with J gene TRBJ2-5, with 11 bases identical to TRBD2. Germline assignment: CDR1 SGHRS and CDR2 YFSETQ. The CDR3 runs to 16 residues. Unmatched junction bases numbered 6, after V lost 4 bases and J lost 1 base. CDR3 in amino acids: CASSGGTSGFQETQYF. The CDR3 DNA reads TGCGCCAGCAGCGGCGGGACTAGCGGCTTCCAAGAGACCCAGTACTTC.

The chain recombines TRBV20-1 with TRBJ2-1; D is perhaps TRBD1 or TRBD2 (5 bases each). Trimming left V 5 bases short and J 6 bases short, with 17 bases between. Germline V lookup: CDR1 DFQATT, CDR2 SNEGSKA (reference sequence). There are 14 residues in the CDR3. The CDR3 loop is CSAPKARGGNEQFF. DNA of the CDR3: TGCAGTGCTCCTAAGGCGAGGGGCGGCAATGAGCAGTTCTTC.

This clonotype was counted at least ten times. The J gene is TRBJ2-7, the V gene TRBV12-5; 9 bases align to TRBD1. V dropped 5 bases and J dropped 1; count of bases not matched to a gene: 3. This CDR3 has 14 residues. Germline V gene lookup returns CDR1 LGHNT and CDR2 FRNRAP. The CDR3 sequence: CASGPGQGSYEQYF. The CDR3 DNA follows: TGTGCTAGTGGTCCGGGACAGGGTTCCTACGAGCAGTACTTC. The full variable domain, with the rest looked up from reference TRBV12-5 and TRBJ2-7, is DARVTQTPRHKVTEMGQEVTMRCQPILGHNTVFWYRQTMMQGLELLAYFRNRAPLDDSGMPKDRFSAEMPDATLATLKIQPSEPRDSAVYFCASGPGQGSYEQYFGPGTRLTVT.

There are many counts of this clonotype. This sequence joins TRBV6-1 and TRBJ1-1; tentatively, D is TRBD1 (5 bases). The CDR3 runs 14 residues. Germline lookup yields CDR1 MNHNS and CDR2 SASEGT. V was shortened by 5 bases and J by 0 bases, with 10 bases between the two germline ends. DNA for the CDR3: TGTGCCAGCAGTCCGGGGGGAATGAACACTGAAGCTTTCTTT. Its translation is CASSPGGMNTEAFF.

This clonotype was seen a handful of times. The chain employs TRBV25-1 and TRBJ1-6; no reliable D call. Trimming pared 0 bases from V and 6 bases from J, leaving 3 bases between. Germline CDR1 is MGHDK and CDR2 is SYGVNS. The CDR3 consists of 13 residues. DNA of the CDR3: TGTGCCAGCAGTGAATATGGTAATTCACCCCTCCACTTT. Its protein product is CASSEYGNSPLHF.

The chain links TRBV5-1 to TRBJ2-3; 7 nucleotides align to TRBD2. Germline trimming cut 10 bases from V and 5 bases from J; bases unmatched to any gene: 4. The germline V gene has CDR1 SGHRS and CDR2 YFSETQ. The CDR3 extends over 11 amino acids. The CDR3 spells CAGGDGDTQYF. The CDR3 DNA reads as TGCGCCGGGGGGGACGGAGATACGCAGTATTTT.

For the CDR3, the DNA is TGTGCCAGCAGTTTATCGGCGGGAGTCCCAGATACGCAGTATTTT. Amino acids: CASSLSAGVPDTQYF. The chain couples TRBV12-3 or TRBV12-4 to TRBJ2-3; 7 positions match TRBD2. This CDR3 comprises 15 residues. After removal of 2 bases from V and 4 bases from J, the junction contained 6 bases not matched to a gene.

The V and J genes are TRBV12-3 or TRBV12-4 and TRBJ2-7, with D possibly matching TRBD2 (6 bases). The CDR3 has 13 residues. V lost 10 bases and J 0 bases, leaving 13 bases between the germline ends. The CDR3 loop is CAIRRGRSYEQYF. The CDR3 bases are TGTGCCATCCGGAGGGGCCGCTCCTACGAGCAGTACTTC.

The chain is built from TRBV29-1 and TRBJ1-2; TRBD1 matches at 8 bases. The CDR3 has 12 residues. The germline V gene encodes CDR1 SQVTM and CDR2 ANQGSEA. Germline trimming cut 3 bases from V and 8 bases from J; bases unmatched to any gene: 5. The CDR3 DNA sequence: TGCAGCGTTGACAGGGGGCGCGGGGGCTACACCTTC. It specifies CSVDRGRGGYTF.

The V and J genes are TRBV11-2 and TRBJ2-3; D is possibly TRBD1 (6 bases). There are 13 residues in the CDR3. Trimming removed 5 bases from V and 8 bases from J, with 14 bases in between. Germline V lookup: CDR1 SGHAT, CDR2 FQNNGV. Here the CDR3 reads CASSPRTEGTQYF. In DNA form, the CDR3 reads TGTGCCAGCAGCCCTAGGACAGAGGGTACGCAGTATTTT.

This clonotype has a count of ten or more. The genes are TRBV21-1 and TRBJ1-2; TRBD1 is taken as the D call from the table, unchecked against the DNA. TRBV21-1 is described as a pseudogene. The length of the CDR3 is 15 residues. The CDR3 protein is CASSKGRGENYGYTF. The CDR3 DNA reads TGTGCCAGCAGCAAAGGCAGGGGCGAAAACTATGGCTACACCTTC.

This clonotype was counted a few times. This CDR3 reads CASSLTGQSPQEQFF. CDR3 nucleotides: TGCGCCAGCAGCCTGACGGGACAGTCCCCACAAGAGCAGTTCTTC. The V call is TRBV5-1, the J call TRBJ2-1; 7 nucleotides line up with TRBD1. The CDR3 totals 15 residues. In germline, CDR1 is SGHRS, CDR2 YFSETQ. J was trimmed by 10 bases and V by 4 bases; bases with no gene match: 14. Full variable domain (missing parts from reference TRBV5-1 and TRBJ2-1): KAGVTQTPRYLIKTRGQQVTLSCSPISGHRSVSWYQQTPGQGLQFLFEYFSETQRNKGNFPGRFSGRQFSNSRSEMNVSTLELGDSALYLCASSLTGQSPQEQFFGPGTRLTVL.

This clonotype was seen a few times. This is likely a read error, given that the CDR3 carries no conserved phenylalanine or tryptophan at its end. CDR3 bases: TGTGCCAGCAGTACGCACAGGGGGCATAATGGCTACACCATC. Protein sequence: CASSTHRGHNGYTI. The chain employs TRBV6-2 or TRBV6-3 and TRBJ1-2; 9 nucleotides line up with TRBD1. The germline gives CDR1 MNHEY, CDR2 SVGEGT. CDR3 length equals 14 residues. The V segment lost 5 bases and the J segment 6 bases; nucleotides outside the gene matches: 7.

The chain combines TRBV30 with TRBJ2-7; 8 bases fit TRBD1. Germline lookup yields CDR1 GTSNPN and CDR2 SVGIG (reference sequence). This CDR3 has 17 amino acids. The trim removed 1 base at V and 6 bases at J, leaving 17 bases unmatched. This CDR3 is CAWSDRTGIRAYREQYF. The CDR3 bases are TGTGCCTGGAGTGACCGGACAGGGATCAGGGCCTATCGCGAGCAGTACTTC.